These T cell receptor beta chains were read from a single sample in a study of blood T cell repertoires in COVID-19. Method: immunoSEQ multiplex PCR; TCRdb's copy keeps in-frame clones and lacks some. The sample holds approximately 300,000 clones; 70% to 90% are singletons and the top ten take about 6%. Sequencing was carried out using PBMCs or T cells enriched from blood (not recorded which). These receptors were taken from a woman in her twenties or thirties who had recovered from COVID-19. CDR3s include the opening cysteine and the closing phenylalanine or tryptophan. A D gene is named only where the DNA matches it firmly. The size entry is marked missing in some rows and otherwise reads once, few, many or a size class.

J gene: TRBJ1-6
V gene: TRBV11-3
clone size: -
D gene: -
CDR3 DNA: TGTGCCAGCAGCTCCTACTATAATTCACCCCTCCACTTT
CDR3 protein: CASSSYYNSPLHF

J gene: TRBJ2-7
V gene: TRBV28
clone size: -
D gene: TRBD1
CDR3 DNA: TGTGCCAGCAGTTTCGGACAGGCGAGGAACGAGCAGTACTTC
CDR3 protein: CASSFGQARNEQYF

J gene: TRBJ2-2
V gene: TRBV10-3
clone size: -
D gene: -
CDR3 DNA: TGTGCCATCAGTGAGTCGGTCGGGAACACCGGGGAGCTGTTTTTT
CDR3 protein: CAISESVGNTGELFF

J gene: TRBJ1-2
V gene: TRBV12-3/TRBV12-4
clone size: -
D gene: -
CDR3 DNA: TGTGCCAGCAGTTCAGGGGTTGGCTATGGCTACACCTTC
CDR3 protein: CASSSGVGYGYTF

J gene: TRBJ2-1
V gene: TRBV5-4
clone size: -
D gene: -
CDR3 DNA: TGTGCCAGCAGAACTGGCGGAGGCTCCTACAATGAGCAGTTCTTC
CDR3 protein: CASRTGGGSYNEQFF

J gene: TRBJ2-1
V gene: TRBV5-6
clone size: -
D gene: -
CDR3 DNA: TGTGCCAGCAGCCCCGGTGGGCATGAGCAGTTCTTC
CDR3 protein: CASSPGGHEQFF

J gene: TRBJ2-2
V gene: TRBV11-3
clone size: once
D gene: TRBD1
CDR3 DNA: TGTGCCAGCAGCCGGACGGGGCCAGGGGGCGGGGAGCTGTTTTTT
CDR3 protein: CASSRTGPGGGELFF

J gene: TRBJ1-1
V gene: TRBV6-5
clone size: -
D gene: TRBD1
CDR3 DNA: TGTGCCAGCGGCCGGGACAGGGGGCTTGGGGCTTTCTTT
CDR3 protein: CASGRDRGLGAFF

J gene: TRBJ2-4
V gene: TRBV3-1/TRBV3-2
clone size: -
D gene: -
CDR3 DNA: TGTGCCAGCAGCCAAGGGATGGGGCCCTCCAGGATTCAGTACTTC
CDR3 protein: CASSQGMGPSRIQYF

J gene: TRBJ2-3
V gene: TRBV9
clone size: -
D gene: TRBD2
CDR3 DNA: TGTGCCAGCAGCGTAGGAGTAGCGGGAACAGATACGCAGTATTTT
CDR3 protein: CASSVGVAGTDTQYF

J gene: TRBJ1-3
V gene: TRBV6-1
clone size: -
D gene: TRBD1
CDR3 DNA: TGTGCCAGCAGTGAAGCGGCCTTCGGGACAGGGGAGAGGGACTCTGGAAACACCATATATTTT
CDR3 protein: CASSEAAFGTGERDSGNTIYF

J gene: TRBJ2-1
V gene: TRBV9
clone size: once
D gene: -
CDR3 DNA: TGTGCCAGCAGGGCCGGGGTAGGCAATGAGCAGTTCTTC
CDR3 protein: CASRAGVGNEQFF

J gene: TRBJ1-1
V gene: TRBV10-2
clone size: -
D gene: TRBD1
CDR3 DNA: TGCGCCAGGGGGGAGGGGCTACAGGGGGCGTTGGCTTTCTTT
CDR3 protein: CARGEGLQGALAFF

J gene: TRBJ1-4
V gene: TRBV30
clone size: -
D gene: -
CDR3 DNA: TGTGCCTGGAGTGGACTGGATGAAAAACTGTTTTTT
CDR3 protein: CAWSGLDEKLFF

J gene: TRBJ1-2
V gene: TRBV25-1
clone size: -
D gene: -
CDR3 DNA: TGTGCCAGCAGTGAGGCACCTTACTATGGCTACACCTTC
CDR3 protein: CASSEAPYYGYTF

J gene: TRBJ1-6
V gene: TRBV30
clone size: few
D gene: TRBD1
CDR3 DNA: TGTGCCTGGAGTGTAGACAGGGGGGGTTCACCCCTCCACTTT
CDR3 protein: CAWSVDRGGSPLHF

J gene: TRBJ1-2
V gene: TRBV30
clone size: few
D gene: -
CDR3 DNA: TGTGCCTGCAAGGGGTCTCCTAACTATGGCTACACCTTC
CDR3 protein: CACKGSPNYGYTF

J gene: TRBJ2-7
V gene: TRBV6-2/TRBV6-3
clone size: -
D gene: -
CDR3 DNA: TGTGCCAGCAGTTACCTGTACGGGACACCTTCCTACGAGCAGTACTTC
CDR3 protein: CASSYLYGTPSYEQYF

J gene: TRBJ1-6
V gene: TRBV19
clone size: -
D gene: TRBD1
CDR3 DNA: TGTGCCAGTAGTTGGGGACAGGGAGAAAATTCACCCCTCCACTTT
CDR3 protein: CASSWGQGENSPLHF

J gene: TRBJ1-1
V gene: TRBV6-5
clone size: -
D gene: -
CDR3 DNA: TGTGCCAGCATCACGGGGAGTGAAGCTTTCTTT
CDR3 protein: CASITGSEAFF

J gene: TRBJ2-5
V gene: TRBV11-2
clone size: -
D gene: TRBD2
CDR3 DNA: TGTGCCAGCAGCTTAGGAGCCCTAGCGGGGAAAGAGACCCAGTACTTC
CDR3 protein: CASSLGALAGKETQYF

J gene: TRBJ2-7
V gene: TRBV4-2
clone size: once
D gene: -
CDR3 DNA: TGTGCCAGCAGCCAAGAATGGTGGAGCTCCTACGAGCAGTACTTC
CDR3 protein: CASSQEWWSSYEQYF

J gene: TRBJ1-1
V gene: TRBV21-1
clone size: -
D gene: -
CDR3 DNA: TGTGCCAGCAGCAGCCGACAGGGAAGAGGCGAGAGGACTGAAGCTTTCTTT
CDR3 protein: CASSSRQGRGERTEAFF